The T cell receptor (beta chain) described here comes from a study of T cell responses to AZD1222 COVID-19 vaccine. The CDR3 loop spans 13 amino acids. V lost 5 bases and J lost 0, with 7 bases in between. Germline CDR1 reads SGHVS; CDR2 reads FNYEAQ. TCRdb's table, derived via immunoSEQ multiplex PCR, lists solely in-frame clones and lacks some. The profile covers about 140,000 clones, with around 88% appearing a single time and about 3% taken by the ten largest. The sequenced sample was peripheral blood, obtained on day 0 of AZD1222 vaccination. The chain carries TRBV7-6 and TRBJ1-1; no firm D call. This clonotype originated in an adult in good health. CDR3 sequence: CASSADLNTEAFF. DNA of the CDR3: TGTGCCAGCAGCGCCGACCTGAACACTGAAGCTTTCTTT. The full variable domain, rest sourced from reference TRBV7-6 and TRBJ1-1, is GAGVSQSPRYKVTKRGQDVALRCDPISGHVSLYWYRQALGQGPEFLTYFNYEAQQDKSGLPNDRFSAERPEGSISTLTIQRTEQRDSAMYRCASSADLNTEAFFGQGTRLTVV.